This T cell receptor beta chain stems from a study of shared clonotypes between healthy human individuals. The CDR3 sequence is 13 residues long. V was clipped by 3 bases and J by 5 bases, with 10 bases between them. Germline CDR1 reads SEHNR; CDR2 reads FQNEAQ (reference sequence). Study outcomes and limitations: Memory subsets generally showed lower estimated richness than naive subsets.

Comments on this clone: The antigen is unknown.

The donor cohort consisted entirely of Caucasian adults residing in Nashville, Tennessee. A split of CD4+ cells into CD45RA+ naive and CD45RA-negative memory subsets was performed. The assay was immunoSEQ multiplex PCR, and TCRdb's table has in-frame clones only and misses some. The sample lists 950,000 to 1,100,000 clones; approximately 72% were seen once. This receptor was taken from a man between 18 and 35 years old in good health. Specimen: memory CD4+ T cells sorted from blood. Subset of the sample: CD45RA-negative fraction. The chain has TRBV7-9 and TRBJ1-1; D gene ambiguous. The CDR3 reads CASSLDARTEAFF. The CDR3 DNA follows: TGTGCCAGCAGCTTGGATGCGAGGACTGAAGCTTTCTTT. Looking up the rest from reference TRBV7-9 and TRBJ1-1 gives the full variable domain: DTGVSQNPRHKITKRGQNVTFRCDPISEHNRLYWYRQTLGQGPEFLTYFQNEAQLEKSRLLSDRFSAERPKGSFSTLEIQRTEQGDSAMYLCASSLDARTEAFFGQGTRLTVV.